This TCR beta chain was sequenced during a study of T cell responses to AZD1222 COVID-19 vaccine. Profiling relied on immunoSEQ multiplex PCR, and the TCRdb table lists in-frame clones only, not all of them. The repertoire holds roughly 120,000 clones, approximately 86% seen once, with roughly 18% in the top ten. Study-wide findings and caveats: Nearly half of spike-specific TCRs reportedly target unmutated variant regions. Females outnumbered males among donors, who were mostly white British; clonal diversity was possibly underestimated. Repertoire sampling happened only post peak T cell response.

Germline trimming cut 0 bases from V and 4 bases from J; bases unmatched to any gene: 8. This CDR3 spans 17 amino acids. Germline loops: CDR1 LNHDA, CDR2 SQIVND (reference sequence). Recipients boosted at about 4 weeks or about 12 weeks are pooled. Comments on this clone: Its antigen is unidentified.

Sequencing used peripheral blood, obtained 28 days after the second AZD1222 dose. This receptor was identified in an adult who received the AZD1222 COVID-19 vaccine. The chain carries TRBV19 and TRBJ2-7; TRBD1 matches 11 bases. The CDR3 here is CASSIDPRTGGRYEQYF. DNA of the CDR3: TGTGCCAGTAGTATAGATCCTAGGACAGGGGGCCGATACGAGCAGTACTTC.